One and the same sample provided the 20 T cell receptor beta chains below, sequenced in a study of T cell responses to AZD1222 COVID-19 vaccine. TCRdb's copy holds only in-frame clones and misses some; the assay was immunoSEQ multiplex PCR. This sample has 70,000 to 95,000 clones, with 88% found just once. This material consisted of peripheral blood, taken on day 0 of MenACWY control vaccination. The origin of the receptors is an adult in good health.

The chain's CDR3 is CASSANTGELFF. Here the CDR3 DNA reads TGTGCCAGCTCAGCGAACACCGGGGAGCTGTTTTTT. V usage is TRBV18 and J usage is TRBJ2-2; D unresolved. This CDR3 has 12 residues. V was pared by 5 bases and J by 0 bases, with 1 base between. Germline-derived CDR1 and CDR2 are KGHSH and LQKENI.

V is TRBV10-3 and J is TRBJ1-4; D gene ambiguous. The CDR3 totals 14 residues. The germline gives CDR1 ENHRY, CDR2 SYGVKD. Between the trimmed V and J ends, which lost 2 bases and 4 bases, there was a span of 8 bases. The CDR3 region is CAISEGLNNEKLFF. Written as DNA, the CDR3 is TGTGCCATCAGTGAGGGGCTGAATAATGAAAAACTGTTTTTT.

The chain uses TRBV6-1 and TRBJ2-7; D is perhaps TRBD1 (6 bases). This CDR3 contains 13 residues. Germline V gene lookup returns CDR1 MNHNS and CDR2 SASEGT. V lost 0 bases to trimming and J lost 4 bases, with 7 bases between them. The CDR3 protein is CASSEADRYEQYF. The CDR3 region has the DNA TGTGCCAGCAGTGAAGCCGACAGGTACGAGCAGTACTTC.

The rearrangement links TRBV7-9 to TRBJ2-7, with D tentatively TRBD2 (7 bases). The length of the CDR3 is 15 residues. Germline loops: CDR1 SEHNR, CDR2 FQNEAQ (reference sequence). The V end was cut by 0 bases, the J end by 2 bases, with 11 bases between. CDR3 sequence reads: CASSLAGGAPYEQYF. The CDR3 coding sequence is TGTGCCAGCAGCTTAGCGGGGGGGGCCCCCTACGAGCAGTACTTC.

The chain is built from TRBV6-5 and TRBJ1-5; 9 positions match TRBD1. The ends lost 2 bases at V and 4 bases at J; junction bases unmatched: 6. CDR3 length: 16 residues. Germline V gene lookup returns CDR1 MNHEY and CDR2 SVGAGI. The CDR3: CASSYPETGGNQPQHF. The CDR3, as DNA: TGTGCCAGCAGTTACCCGGAGACAGGGGGAAATCAGCCCCAGCATTTT.

The chain carries TRBV4-3 and TRBJ2-2; D is unclear. Germline V CDR1 and CDR2: LGHNA, YSLEER. The V gene lost 0 bases and the J gene lost 1 base, with 9 bases spanning the gap. The CDR3 length is 16 residues. For the CDR3, the DNA is TGCGCCAGCAGCCAAGATCGTAAGGGGAACACCGGGGAGCTGTTTTTT. The encoded protein is CASSQDRKGNTGELFF.

The count of this clone is one. The chain combines TRBV29-1 with TRBJ1-1, with unresolved D. CDR3 size: 12 residues. The V end lost 6 bases, the J end lost 4 bases, and 12 bases lay between the germline ends. Germline CDR1 and CDR2: SQVTM and ANQGSEA. This CDR3 reads CSVTDIGTEAFF. CDR3 DNA: TGCAGCGTCACCGACATTGGCACTGAAGCTTTCTTT.

The V gene is TRBV6-6, the J gene TRBJ2-7; 8 bases match TRBD1. There are 14 residues in the CDR3. Germline values: CDR1 MNHNY, CDR2 SVGAGI (reference sequence). The trim removed 6 bases at V and 2 bases at J, leaving 6 bases unmatched. In DNA form, the CDR3 reads TGTGCCAGCAGGGGACAGGTTCCGACCTACGAGCAGTACTTC. Protein product: CASRGQVPTYEQYF.

The rearrangement uses TRBV30 and TRBJ2-7; D ambiguous. Trimming stripped 4 bases from V and 4 bases from J, with 11 bases between. Germline V CDR1 and CDR2: GTSNPN, SVGIG (reference sequence). CDR3 length equals 12 residues. CDR3 protein: CAWTSGGYEQYF. CDR3 DNA sequence: TGTGCCTGGACCTCGGGTGGGTACGAGCAGTACTTC. The full variable domain, completed using reference TRBV30 and TRBJ2-7, is SQTIHQWPATLVQPVGSPLSLECTVEGTSNPNLYWYRQAAGRGLQLLFYSVGIGQISSEVPQNLSASRPQDRQFILSSKKLLLSDSGFYLCAWTSGGYEQYFGPGTRLTVT.

The chain uses TRBV28 and TRBJ2-3; D possibly corresponds to TRBD2 (5 bases). Trimming removed 5 bases from V and 2 bases from J, with 14 bases in between. Looked up from germline, CDR1 is MDHEN and CDR2 is SYDVKM. The CDR3 loop spans 15 amino acids. CDR3 bases: TGTGCCAGCAGTCGCCGACGGACTGACACAGATACGCAGTATTTT. Translating it yields CASSRRRTDTDTQYF.

The genes are TRBV18 and TRBJ1-5; TRBD1 aligns across 7 bases. In germline, CDR1 is KGHSH, CDR2 LQKENI. The CDR3 length is 14 residues. With 5 bases clipped from V and 1 base from J, the junction kept 2 bases outside the gene matches. In nucleotides, the CDR3 is TGTGCCAGCTCAGGGACAGACAGCAATCAGCCCCAGCATTTT. Translated: CASSGTDSNQPQHF.

The V gene is TRBV23-1, the J gene TRBJ1-1; tentatively, D is TRBD1 (6 bases). TRBV23-1 is designated an ORF whose function remains uncertain. CDR3 length equals 17 residues. Trimming pared 2 bases from V and 0 bases from J, leaving 16 bases between. Here the CDR3 reads CASSQPQGSHLNTEAFF. The CDR3 DNA is TGCGCCAGCAGTCAACCCCAGGGGAGCCACCTGAACACTGAAGCTTTCTTT.

This clone appeared a single time. V and J are TRBV19 and TRBJ1-2; TRBD1 matches at 11 bases. This CDR3 has 14 amino acids. Germline CDR1 and CDR2: LNHDA and SQIVND (reference sequence). J lost 5 bases, V lost 5 bases, and 4 bases had no gene match. The CDR3 sequence is CASSFGQGAYGYTF. The CDR3 DNA sequence: TGTGCCAGTAGTTTCGGACAGGGGGCATATGGCTACACCTTC.

V and J are TRBV28 and TRBJ1-1; 7 positions match TRBD1. This CDR3 contains 12 residues. V lost 2 bases to trimming and J lost 11 bases; unmatched junction nucleotides: 5. The germline gives CDR1 MDHEN, CDR2 SYDVKM. CDR3 protein: CASSLTGALAFF. The CDR3 nucleotides are TGTGCCAGCAGTTTAACAGGGGCACTGGCTTTCTTT.

The chain joins TRBV30 to TRBJ1-3; D is perhaps TRBD1 (5 bases). Trimming removed 8 bases at V and 0 bases at J, with 11 bases between. The CDR3 spans 13 residues. Germline assignment: CDR1 GTSNPN and CDR2 SVGIG (reference sequence). CDR3: CAGTGSSGNTIYF. The CDR3 region has the DNA TGTGCCGGGACGGGTAGCTCTGGAAACACCATATATTTT.

The count of this clone is one. The chain recombines TRBV6-5 with TRBJ2-7, with D unresolved. Germline lookup yields CDR1 MNHEY and CDR2 SVGAGI. The CDR3 loop spans 13 amino acids. Trimming removed 7 bases from V and 0 bases from J, with 10 bases in between. The CDR3 DNA reads as TGTGCCAGCAACAGTCGGGTCTCCTACGAGCAGTACTTC. Residues: CASNSRVSYEQYF.

There are a few counts of this clone. The chain employs TRBV3-1 (or the pseudogene TRBV3-2) and TRBJ2-7; 12 nucleotides align to TRBD2. The CDR3 sequence is 16 residues long. Germline CDR1 LGHDT, CDR2 YNNKEL (reference sequence). With 4 bases clipped from V and 3 bases from J, the junction kept 7 bases outside the gene matches. In nucleotides, the CDR3 is TGTGCCAGCAGCCTTCGGACTAGCGGGATCGGCTACGAGCAGTACTTC. Its protein product is CASSLRTSGIGYEQYF.

CDR3: CASSKTGGPTGELFF. As DNA, the CDR3 is TGTGCCAGCAGCAAGACAGGGGGCCCTACCGGGGAGCTGTTTTTT. This chain links TRBV28 with TRBJ2-2, with 10 bases identical to TRBD1. From germline, CDR1 is MDHEN and CDR2 SYDVKM. Unmatched junction bases numbered 6, after V lost 6 bases and J lost 5 bases. The CDR3 is 15 residues long. The variable domain in full, completed from reference TRBV28 and TRBJ2-2, reads DVKVTQSSRYLVKRTGEKVFLECVQDMDHENMFWYRQDPGLGLRLIYFSYDVKMKEKGDIPEGYSVSREKKERFSLILESASTNQTSMYLCASSKTGGPTGELFFGEGSRLTVL.

J is TRBJ1-2 and V is TRBV30; a weak D match, TRBD1 (5 bases). The length of the CDR3 is 13 residues. Germline V gene sequence: CDR1 GTSNPN, CDR2 SVGIG (reference sequence). The CDR3 loop reads CASGTGGPYGYTF. Here the CDR3 DNA reads TGTGCATCCGGGACCGGCGGCCCCTATGGCTACACCTTC.

The J gene is TRBJ1-6, the V gene TRBV5-8, with TRBD1 matching 7 bases. CDR1 is SGHTS, CDR2 YDEGEE, per germline. The CDR3 spans 16 residues. V shed 6 bases and J 5 bases; nucleotides not matched to a gene: 11. CDR3 nucleotide sequence: TGTGCCAGCACCCTAGGGGACAGCCTTAATAATTCACCCCTCCACTTT. Its translation is CASTLGDSLNNSPLHF.